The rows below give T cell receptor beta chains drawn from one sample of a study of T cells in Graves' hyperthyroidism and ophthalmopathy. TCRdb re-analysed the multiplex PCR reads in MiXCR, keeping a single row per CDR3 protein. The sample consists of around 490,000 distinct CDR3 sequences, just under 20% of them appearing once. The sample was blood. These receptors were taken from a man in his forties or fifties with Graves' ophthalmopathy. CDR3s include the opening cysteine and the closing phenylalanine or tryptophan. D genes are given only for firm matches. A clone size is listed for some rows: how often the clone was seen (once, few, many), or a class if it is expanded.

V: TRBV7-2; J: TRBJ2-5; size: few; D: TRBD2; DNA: TGTGCCAGCAGCTTCGGGGGGACTAGCGGGAGGGCCTGGGAGACCCAGTACTTC; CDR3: CASSFGGTSGRAWETQYF
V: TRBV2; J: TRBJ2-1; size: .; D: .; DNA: TGTGCCAGCAGTGATCTTCCGGGGGCCAACAACAATGAGCAGTTCTTC; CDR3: CASSDLPGANNNEQFF
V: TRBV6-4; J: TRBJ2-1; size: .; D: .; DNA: TGTGCCAGCAGTGACTCGTGGAGCCTAGCCTACAATGAGCAGTTCTTC; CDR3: CASSDSWSLAYNEQFF
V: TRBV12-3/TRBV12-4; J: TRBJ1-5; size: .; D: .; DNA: TGTGCCAGCAGTTTTAACAGGATACAGCCCCAGCATTTT; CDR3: CASSFNRIQPQHF
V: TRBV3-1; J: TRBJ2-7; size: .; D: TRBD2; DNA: TGTGCCAGCAGCCAAGCACGACTAGCGGTAGGGTTTGGCGAGCAGTACTTC; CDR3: CASSQARLAVGFGEQYF
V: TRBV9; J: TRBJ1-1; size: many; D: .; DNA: TGTGCCAGCAGCGTAGTGGGGGGTGCCACTGAAGCTTTCTTT; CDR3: CASSVVGGATEAFF
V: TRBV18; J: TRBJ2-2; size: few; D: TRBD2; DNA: TGTGCCAGCTCAGCGGGACTAGATGCCGGGGAGCTGTTTTTT; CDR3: CASSAGLDAGELFF
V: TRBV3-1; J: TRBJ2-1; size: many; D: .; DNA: TGTGCCAGCAGCCAAGCGAGGACCAGCAATGAGCAGTTCTTC; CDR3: CASSQARTSNEQFF
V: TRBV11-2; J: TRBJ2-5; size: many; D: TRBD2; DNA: TGTGCCAGCAGCTCCTTCCGAAGCGGGGGCGGAGAGACCCAGTACTTC; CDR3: CASSSFRSGGGETQYF
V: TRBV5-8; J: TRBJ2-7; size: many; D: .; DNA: TGTGCCAGCAGCTTGCAGGGGATCTACGAGCAGTACTTC; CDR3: CASSLQGIYEQYF
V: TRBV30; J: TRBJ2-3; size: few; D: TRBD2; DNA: TGTGCCTGGAGTGTAGGGCTAGCGGGAGTTGGAGATACGCAGTATTTT; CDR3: CAWSVGLAGVGDTQYF
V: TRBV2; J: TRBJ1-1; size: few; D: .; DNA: TGTGCCAGCACCCCGACCACAGCGAACACTGAAGCTTTCTTT; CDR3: CASTPTTANTEAFF
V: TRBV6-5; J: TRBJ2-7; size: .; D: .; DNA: TGTGCCAGCAGTTACTCTAAACGTGGAGGAATCACCAATGAGCAGTACTTC; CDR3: CASSYSKRGGITNEQYF
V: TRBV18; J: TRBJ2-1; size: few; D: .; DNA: TGTGCCAGCTCATCCAGGGCGGATGAGCAGTTCTTC; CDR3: CASSSRADEQFF
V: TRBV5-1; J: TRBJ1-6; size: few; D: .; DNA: TGCGCCAGCAGCCGTAGCGGACTTTCTAATTCACCCCTCCACTTT; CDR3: CASSRSGLSNSPLHF
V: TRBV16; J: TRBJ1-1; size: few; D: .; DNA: TGTGCCAGCAGCCCTGGAACTGCGGGGAACACTGAAGCTTTCTTT; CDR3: CASSPGTAGNTEAFF
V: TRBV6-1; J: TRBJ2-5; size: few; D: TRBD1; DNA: TGTGCCAGCAGTGAAGGGGGGACAGGGAGCGAGACCCAGTACTTC; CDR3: CASSEGGTGSETQYF
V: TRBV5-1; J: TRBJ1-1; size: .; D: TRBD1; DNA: TGCGCCAGCAGCGTGACAGGGATCGTGAACACTGAAGCTTTCTTT; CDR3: CASSVTGIVNTEAFF
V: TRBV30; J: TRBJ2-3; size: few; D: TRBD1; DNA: TGTGCCTGGAGGGACAGGGGTTCGCAGTATTTT; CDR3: CAWRDRGSQYF
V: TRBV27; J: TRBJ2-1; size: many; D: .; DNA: TGTGCCAGCACGGGCAGCTACAATGAGCAGTTCTTC; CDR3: CASTGSYNEQFF
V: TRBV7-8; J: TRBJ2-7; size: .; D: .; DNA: TGTGCCAGCAGCTTAGAGGGGGGCAGCATCCTCTCCTACGAGCAGAACTTC; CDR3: CASSLEGGSILSYEQNF
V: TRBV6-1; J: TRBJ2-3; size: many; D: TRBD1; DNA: TGTGCCAGCACCCCGACAGGGGGGGTCAACACAGATACGCAGTATTTT; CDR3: CASTPTGGVNTDTQYF
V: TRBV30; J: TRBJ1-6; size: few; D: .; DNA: TGTGCCTGGATGGGCAGTACTGCTTCACCCCTCCACTTT; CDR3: CAWMGSTASPLHF
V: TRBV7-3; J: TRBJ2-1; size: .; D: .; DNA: TGTGCCAGCAGCTCTCCCCGTGGGGGGGGCCCCAATGAGCAGTTCTTC; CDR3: CASSSPRGGGPNEQFF
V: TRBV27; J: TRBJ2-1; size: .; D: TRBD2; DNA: TGTGCCGCCAGCGGGGTCTACAATGAGCAGTTCTTC; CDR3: CAASGVYNEQFF
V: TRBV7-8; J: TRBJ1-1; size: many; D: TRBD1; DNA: TGTGCCAGCAGCCCAGGGGGCAGGGGGGGCATGAACACTGAAGCTTTCTTT; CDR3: CASSPGGRGGMNTEAFF
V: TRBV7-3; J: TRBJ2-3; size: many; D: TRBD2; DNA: TGTGCCAGCAGCTTAACCGGGACTAGCGCAGATACGCAGTATTTT; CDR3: CASSLTGTSADTQYF
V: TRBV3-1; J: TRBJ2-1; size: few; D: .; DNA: TGTGCCAGCAGCCAAGTCAGGGCTGATTCCTACAATGAGCAGTTCTTC; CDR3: CASSQVRADSYNEQFF
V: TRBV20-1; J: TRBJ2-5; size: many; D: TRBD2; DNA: TGCAGTGCTAGCGGCGGGAGTGGGAGGGAGACCCAGTACTTC; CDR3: CSASGGSGRETQYF
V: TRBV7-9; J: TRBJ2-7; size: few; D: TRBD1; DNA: TGTGCCAGCAGCTCCCGGACAGGCCTTCCGATGGAGCAGTACTTC; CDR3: CASSSRTGLPMEQYF
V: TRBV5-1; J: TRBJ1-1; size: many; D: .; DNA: TGCGCCAGCAGCTTGGTAGGGCCGAACACTGAAGCTTTCTTT; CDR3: CASSLVGPNTEAFF
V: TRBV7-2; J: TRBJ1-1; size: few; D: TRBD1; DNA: TGTGCCAGCAGCTTAGCTGCCAGGGGGGCCACTGAAGCTTTCTTT; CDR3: CASSLAARGATEAFF
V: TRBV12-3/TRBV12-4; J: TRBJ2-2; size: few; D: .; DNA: TGTGCCAGCAGTTTAAGGGAAGGCGGGGAGCCGTTTTTT; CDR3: CASSLREGGEPFF
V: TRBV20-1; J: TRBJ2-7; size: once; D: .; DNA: TGCAGTGCGGCCCGGCCCGAGAGCTACGAGCAGTACTTC; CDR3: CSAARPESYEQYF
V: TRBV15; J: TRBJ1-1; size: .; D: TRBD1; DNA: TGTGCCACCAGCAGTAACAGGGGCCGGACCGCTGAAGCTTTCTTT; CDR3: CATSSNRGRTAEAFF